This TCR beta chain was identified during a study of blood T cell repertoires in COVID-19. Study background: Samples of COVID-19 (acute and convalescent) were obtained from the United States, Italy and Spain. From T cells, B-cell-depleted T cells, or PBMCs came the material, which was cDNA or gDNA.

Per the original data handling: Reference gene primers were amplified, and this amplification served to estimate nucleated cell counts. The method was immunoSEQ multiplex PCR; TCRdb's version includes in-frame clones alone and lacks a portion of them. The V and J calls and clone size are taken from that table; D and trimming were inferred from the DNA. The table includes roughly 150,000 clones, 80% to 90% detected once. CDR1 and CDR2 (germline): LGHNA, YSLEER. The CDR3 loop spans 16 amino acids. V was trimmed by 0 bases and J by 0 bases, leaving 10 bases between them. What was sequenced was peripheral blood. The chain recombines TRBV4-3 with TRBJ2-3, with D possibly matching TRBD1 (5 bases). The receptor comes from a woman aged 45-60 years with acute or convalescent COVID-19. The CDR3 sequence: CASSQDRYRSTDTQYF. The CDR3 DNA reads as TGCGCCAGCAGCCAAGATCGATACAGGAGCACAGATACGCAGTATTTT.